The 30 T cell receptor beta chains below come from one sample, sequenced in a study of blood T cell repertoires in COVID-19. Clones were read by immunoSEQ multiplex PCR, and TCRdb kept only the in-frame ones, dropping some. The data contain more than 110,000 clones, 70% to 80% of them seen just once; the ten biggest clones take up roughly 8.6%. Source material: peripheral blood. The receptor source for this set is a woman between 45 and 65 years old with active or convalescent COVID-19.

V and J are TRBV12-3 or TRBV12-4 and TRBJ2-3, with D maybe TRBD2 (5 bases). The germline V and J ends were trimmed by 9 bases and 2 bases, with 9 bases remaining between them. This CDR3 is built from 12 residues. The CDR3 DNA follows: TGTGCCAGTGGGAGAGACACAGATACGCAGTATTTT. Protein product: CASGRDTDTQYF.

This sequence joins TRBV6-5 and TRBJ1-1; tentative D call: TRBD1 (5 bases). The CDR3 sequence is 13 residues long. The V end lost 3 bases, the J end lost 6 bases, and 11 bases lay between the germline ends. Germline CDR1 is MNHEY and CDR2 is SVGAGI. CDR3: CASSYARGPEAFF. The CDR3 DNA reads as TGTGCCAGCAGTTATGCAAGGGGCCCTGAAGCTTTCTTT.

The chain joins TRBV20-1 to TRBJ2-3; TRBD1 might be the D (6 bases). The CDR3 loop spans 17 amino acids. Trimming left V 3 bases short and J 5 bases short, with 24 bases between. Per the germline V gene, CDR1 is DFQATT and CDR2 is SNEGSKA (reference sequence). CDR3 sequence (DNA): TGCAGTGCTAGTGGGGGCTTAGGGCTCTTAGTTAAAGATACGCAGTATTTT. Its translation is CSASGGLGLLVKDTQYF.

The V gene is TRBV25-1, the J gene TRBJ1-2; D is unclear. V was shortened by 3 bases and J by 3 bases, with 11 bases between the two germline ends. The length of the CDR3 is 14 residues. From germline, CDR1 is MGHDK and CDR2 SYGVNS. CDR3 DNA: TGTGCCAGCAGTGACTTTGGACTACACTATGGCTACACCTTC. As protein: CASSDFGLHYGYTF.

This sequence joins TRBV18 and TRBJ1-2; 7 nucleotides agree with TRBD1. This CDR3 is 16 amino acids long. CDR1 is KGHSH, CDR2 LQKENI, per germline. The trim removed 2 bases at V and 4 bases at J, leaving 10 bases unmatched. As DNA, the CDR3 is TGTGCCAGCTCACCAATTAGTTCTGGGACAGCCTATGGCTACACCTTC. It yields the protein CASSPISSGTAYGYTF.

This clone was counted a single time. The chain carries TRBV30 and TRBJ1-6; 7 bases are shared with TRBD1. This CDR3 contains 16 residues. V shed 4 bases and J 3 bases; nucleotides not matched to a gene: 9. Germline-derived CDR1 and CDR2 are GTSNPN and SVGIG (reference sequence). The CDR3 DNA reads TGTGCCTGGACCCGGGACAGTGATTTCTATAATTCACCCCTCCACTTT. As protein: CAWTRDSDFYNSPLHF. Together with reference TRBV30 and TRBJ1-6, the CDR3 gives the full variable domain: SQTIHQWPATLVQPVGSPLSLECTVEGTSNPNLYWYRQAAGRGLQLLFYSVGIGQISSEVPQNLSASRPQDRQFILSSKKLLLSDSGFYLCAWTRDSDFYNSPLHFGNGTRLTVT.

As concerns this clone: Sequence at one end of the junction differs from germline and may be a read error. The chain joins TRBV10-3 to TRBJ1-2; 7 bases fit TRBD1. CDR1 and CDR2 from the germline V gene are ENHRY and SYGVKD. This CDR3 region has 12 residues. The CDR3 coding sequence is TGTGCCATCTATAATCCCAGCGACAGGGCGGCCTTC. Its protein is CAIYNPSDRAAF.

This sequence joins TRBV3-1 (or the pseudogene TRBV3-2) and TRBJ1-2; unclear D gene. V lost 1 base and J lost 2, with 14 bases in between. CDR1 and CDR2 (germline): LGHDT, YNNKEL (reference sequence). The CDR3 length is 16 residues. For the CDR3, the DNA is TGTGCCAGCAGCCAAGTGGCGACTTTACGGAACTATGGCTACACCTTC. This translates into CASSQVATLRNYGYTF.

The chain combines TRBV29-1 with TRBJ2-7, with TRBD1 matching 9 bases. V lost 1 base to trimming and J lost 4 bases; unmatched junction nucleotides: 5. The CDR3 is 14 amino acids. Germline V lookup: CDR1 SQVTM, CDR2 ANQGSEA. The DNA of the CDR3 is TGCAGCGTTGAAGGCACAGGGGGCATTTACGAGCAGTACTTC. This codes for CSVEGTGGIYEQYF.

The chain employs TRBV19 and TRBJ1-2, with D uncertain. Deletions cut 3 bases from V and 2 bases from J, with 16 bases between. The CDR3 extends over 16 amino acids. CDR1 and CDR2 (germline): LNHDA, SQIVND (reference sequence). CDR3: CASSILAGGRNYGYTF. As DNA, the CDR3 is TGTGCCAGTAGTATTTTGGCTGGAGGGAGGAACTATGGCTACACCTTC.

The CDR3 reads CASSLSGRGLRNTEAFF. The DNA of the CDR3 is TGTGCCAGCAGTTTATCGGGAAGGGGGCTAAGGAACACTGAAGCTTTCTTT. The chain employs TRBV27 and TRBJ1-1; 7 bases align to TRBD1. The V gene's germline CDR1 is MNHEY and CDR2 SMNVEV (reference sequence). The CDR3 consists of 17 residues. V lost 0 bases, J lost 1 base, and 8 bases stayed unmatched.

The chain couples TRBV28 to TRBJ2-3; 7 positions match TRBD2. CDR3 length: 14 residues. Trimming at V came to 6 bases and at J to 2 bases, leaving 5 bases not matched to a gene. The germline V gene has CDR1 MDHEN and CDR2 SYDVKM. CDR3 residues: CASRLGGFTDTQYF. In nucleotides, the CDR3 is TGTGCCAGCAGATTGGGGGGGTTCACAGATACGCAGTATTTT.

This clone was seen a few times. This chain links TRBV18 with TRBJ1-5; no clear D gene. The CDR3 length is 15 residues. The germline V gene encodes CDR1 KGHSH and CDR2 LQKENI. V was cut by 2 bases and J by 2 bases, with 10 bases left in between. This CDR3 is CASSPGYEGNQPQHF. In DNA form, the CDR3 reads TGTGCCAGCTCACCAGGGTATGAGGGCAATCAGCCCCAGCATTTT.

This clone came up a few times. This chain connects TRBV11-2 to TRBJ1-6, with no clear D. From germline, CDR1 is SGHAT and CDR2 FQNNGV. The CDR3 is made up of 13 amino acids. Trimming left V 0 bases short and J 6 bases short, with 3 bases between. The CDR3 reads CASSLDINSPLHF. CDR3 bases: TGTGCCAGCAGCTTAGATATTAATTCACCCCTCCACTTT.

V gene TRBV6-5 combines with J gene TRBJ1-1; perhaps TRBD1 as D (5 bases). The germline V gene has CDR1 MNHEY and CDR2 SVGAGI. The CDR3 consists of 13 residues. V lost 4 bases and J lost 5, with 11 bases in between. CDR3 nucleotides: TGTGCCAGCAGTTCGACCGGGGGGACTGAAGCTTTCTTT. This gives the protein CASSSTGGTEAFF.

This chain links TRBV5-6 with TRBJ2-3; D remains unclear. Per the germline V gene, CDR1 is SGHDT and CDR2 is YYEEEE. This CDR3 is built from 15 residues. V was clipped by 0 bases and J by 0 bases, with 8 bases between them. CDR3 protein: CASSLGLASTDTQYF. In DNA, the CDR3 is TGTGCCAGCAGCTTGGGATTGGCTAGCACAGATACGCAGTATTTT.

The chain carries TRBV18 and TRBJ1-1; no reliable D call. The V gene's germline CDR1 is KGHSH and CDR2 LQKENI. CDR3 length equals 17 residues. The V gene lost 4 bases and the J gene lost 0 bases, with 18 bases spanning the gap. The chain's CDR3 is CASSLLGVKPVNTEAFF. CDR3 nucleotide sequence: TGTGCCAGCTCACTGTTGGGAGTGAAACCAGTGAACACTGAAGCTTTCTTT.

This chain links TRBV6-2 or TRBV6-3 with TRBJ2-7; D is possibly TRBD2 (5 bases). Germline V gene lookup returns CDR1 MNHEY and CDR2 SVGEGT. The V gene lost 6 bases and the J gene lost 0 bases, with 12 bases spanning the gap. The CDR3 loop spans 14 amino acids. CDR3 DNA sequence: TGTGCCAGCAGCCGCTTCGACTACTCCTACGAGCAGTACTTC. This sequence encodes CASSRFDYSYEQYF.

This clone was recorded a few times. The chain uses TRBV4-1 and TRBJ2-1, with D maybe TRBD2 (6 bases). The germline CDR1 and CDR2 sequences are MGHRA and YSYEKL. V shed 3 bases and J shed 5 bases, with 17 bases lying between them. The CDR3 is 16 residues long. The CDR3: CASSQGGGIRNNEQFF. The CDR3 DNA reads TGCGCCAGCAGCCAGGGTGGCGGGATTAGGAACAATGAGCAGTTCTTC.

The chain combines TRBV19 with TRBJ2-4, with 16 bases fitting TRBD2. In germline, CDR1 is LNHDA, CDR2 SQIVND (reference sequence). CDR3 length equals 22 residues. The V gene end was trimmed by 4 bases and the J gene end by 0 bases; junction bases not matched to a gene: 15. CDR3 residues: CASSKEYTGTSGGGLAKNIQYF. The DNA for the CDR3 is TGTGCCAGTAGTAAGGAATATACCGGGACTAGCGGGGGGGGCCTAGCCAAAAACATTCAGTACTTC. The full variable domain, in which reference TRBV19 and TRBJ2-4 provide the parts outside the CDR3, is DGGITQSPKYLFRKEGQNVTLSCEQNLNHDAMYWYRQDPGQGLRLIYYSQIVNDFQKGDIAEGYSVSREKKESFPLTVTSAQKNPTAFYLCASSKEYTGTSGGGLAKNIQYFGAGTRLSVL.

J is TRBJ1-4 and V is TRBV6-5; D possibly corresponds to TRBD1 (5 bases). V lost 7 bases, J lost 0 bases, and 12 bases lay in between. In germline, CDR1 is MNHEY, CDR2 SVGAGI. There are 15 residues in the CDR3. DNA for the CDR3: TGTGCCAGCAAGGGGAATAGGGCAACTAATGAAAAACTGTTTTTT. Protein: CASKGNRATNEKLFF.

This chain uses TRBV10-3 with TRBJ1-5; TRBD1 matches at 10 bases. Germline assignment: CDR1 ENHRY and CDR2 SYGVKD. CDR3 length: 14 residues. The junction had 3 bases not matched to a gene; V was cut back by 4 bases and J by 6 bases. The CDR3 loop reads CAISGQGAGQPQHF. The CDR3, as DNA: TGTGCCATCAGTGGACAGGGGGCCGGTCAGCCCCAGCATTTT.

This clone came up a few times. The chain has TRBV19 and TRBJ1-5, with 8 bases identical to TRBD1. The CDR3 totals 14 residues. The V gene end was trimmed by 4 bases and the J gene end by 4 bases; junction bases not matched to a gene: 3. The germline gives CDR1 LNHDA, CDR2 SQIVND (reference sequence). CDR3 loop: CASSRTGQNQPQHF. The CDR3 region has the DNA TGTGCCAGTAGTAGGACAGGGCAGAATCAGCCCCAGCATTTT.

The chain employs TRBV19 and TRBJ2-1, with D possibly being TRBD2 (5 bases). V dropped 5 bases and J dropped 0 bases, with 17 bases sitting between them. Germline V gene sequence: CDR1 LNHDA, CDR2 SQIVND (reference sequence). CDR3 length: 17 residues. The CDR3 DNA follows: TGTGCCAGTAGTCGGGGTTTTGCGGGTGCCTCCTACAATGAGCAGTTCTTC. This codes for CASSRGFAGASYNEQFF.

The chain links TRBV9 to TRBJ2-5; a weak D match, TRBD2 (5 bases). Trimming removed 2 bases at V and 0 bases at J, with 5 bases between. There are 13 residues in the CDR3. Germline-derived CDR1 and CDR2 are SGDLS and YYNGEE. In nucleotides, the CDR3 is TGTGCCAGCAGCGTCGGGAACCAAGAGACCCAGTACTTC. This translates into CASSVGNQETQYF.

The rearrangement links TRBV18 to TRBJ1-4; 12 positions agree with TRBD1. After removal of 2 bases from V and 1 base from J, the junction contained 8 bases not matched to a gene. Germline CDR1 reads KGHSH; CDR2 reads LQKENI. The CDR3 is made up of 19 amino acids. CDR3: CASSPEPGQGALTNEKLFF. DNA for the CDR3: TGTGCCAGCTCACCAGAACCGGGACAGGGGGCTTTAACTAATGAAAAACTGTTTTTT.

This rearrangement joins TRBV6-2 or TRBV6-3 to TRBJ2-1; 9 nucleotides align to TRBD2. Per the germline V gene, CDR1 is MNHEY and CDR2 is SVGEGT. The CDR3 totals 16 residues. V was clipped by 6 bases and J by 2 bases; unmatched bases: 8. CDR3 in amino acids: CASSQILAGPYNEQFF. CDR3 nucleotide sequence: TGTGCCAGCAGCCAAATCCTAGCGGGGCCCTACAATGAGCAGTTCTTC.

The rearrangement links TRBV2 to TRBJ1-6; tentative D call: TRBD1 (5 bases). Germline V gene data show CDR1 as SNHLY and CDR2 as FYNNEI. V was trimmed by 10 bases and J by 5 bases, leaving 15 bases between them. The CDR3 contains 14 residues. CDR3 nucleotide sequence: TGTGCCACCTCTCCGACAGCCCATAATTCACCCCTCCACTTT. Translation gives CATSPTAHNSPLHF.

The chain couples TRBV6-5 to TRBJ2-7, with 12 bases identical to TRBD1. This CDR3 comprises 15 residues. Germline values: CDR1 MNHEY, CDR2 SVGAGI. The J segment lost 7 bases and the V segment lost 2 bases, leaving 6 bases of the junction unmatched. CDR3 loop: CASSYPGTGGWEQYF. CDR3 DNA sequence: TGTGCCAGCAGTTACCCCGGGACAGGGGGCTGGGAGCAGTACTTC.

The chain recombines TRBV6-5 with TRBJ1-1; TRBD1 agrees at 9 bases. The CDR3 extends over 14 amino acids. Trimming cost V 5 bases and J 6 bases; bases outside gene matches: 7. Germline V gene lookup returns CDR1 MNHEY and CDR2 SVGAGI. The CDR3 bases are TGTGCCAGCAGTCTCCGGACAGGGGCCTCTGAAGCTTTCTTT. Translated, it gives CASSLRTGASEAFF.